The clone carrying this T cell receptor (beta chain) appeared a few times. The antigen remains undetermined. These data belong to a study of cytomegalovirus exposure and HLA in healthy donors. Overall study context: About 83 million unique TCRs from HLA-typed donors made up an early data release. The study, taken as a whole, reports: Certain sequence variants were highly shared and formed a cluster, and this cluster was likely a sequencing artifact. About 90% or about 30% of the time was how often most TCR beta V segments were productive, according to an earlier analysis. Per a later analysis, HLA-associated TCR beta chains showed more clonal expansion than other, equally common TCR beta chains.

V gave up 4 bases and J gave up 0 bases; unmatched junction bases: 7. Looked up from germline, CDR1 is LNHDA and CDR2 is SQIVND (reference sequence). The CDR3 is 16 residues long. It was with 60 Vbeta and 13 Jbeta primers that the PCR ran. Data came from immunoSEQ multiplex PCR; TCRdb stores just in-frame clones and leaves some out. The sample gives over 100,000 clones, 78% of which show up once; 1.5% to 2% is in the top ten. The TCR was taken from a woman aged 40 to 50 in good health and CMV-seronegative. The chain links TRBV19 to TRBJ1-1, with 8 bases fitting TRBD1. Material for sequencing was PBMCs. In DNA form, the CDR3 reads TGTGCCAGTAGTAAGGGGACAGGAATAATGAACACTGAAGCTTTCTTT. It yields the protein CASSKGTGIMNTEAFF.